A single sample gave rise to the 26 T cell receptor beta chains below, sequenced in a study of cytotoxic CD8 clonotypes in ibrutinib-treated CLL. Data came from immunoSEQ multiplex PCR; TCRdb stores just in-frame clones and leaves some out. The repertoire holds some 93,000 clones, with approximately 82% as singletons. Sequenced here: PBMCs, sampled after 12 months of ibrutinib treatment. The receptors here all came from a human donor with chronic lymphocytic leukemia.

The gene calls are TRBV7-8 and TRBJ1-2; the D gene is possibly TRBD1 (5 bases). From germline, CDR1 is SGHVS and CDR2 FQNEAQ. V dropped 4 bases and J dropped 7 bases, with 19 bases sitting between them. The CDR3 has 15 residues. This CDR3 is CASSSGSRRGFGYTF. DNA of the CDR3: TGTGCCAGCAGCTCCGGCTCTCGAAGGGGCTTTGGCTACACCTTC.

This clone came up a few times. The rearrangement joins TRBV4-3 to TRBJ2-3; tentative D call: TRBD2 (6 bases). Trimming stripped 0 bases from V and 3 bases from J, with 7 bases between. From germline, CDR1 is LGHNA and CDR2 YSLEER. The CDR3 is 14 residues long. The CDR3 coding sequence is TGCGCCAGCAGCCAAGATCGGGGGACAGATACGCAGTATTTT. This codes for CASSQDRGTDTQYF.

This clone was recorded a few times. This chain links TRBV19 with TRBJ1-5; D unclear. CDR3 length: 14 residues. Trimming left V 1 base short and J 3 bases short, with 7 bases between. From germline, CDR1 is LNHDA and CDR2 SQIVND (reference sequence). This chain's CDR3 is CASSIGPPNQPQHF. In DNA, the CDR3 is TGTGCCAGTAGTATAGGACCGCCCAATCAGCCCCAGCATTTT.

The V call is TRBV5-1, the J call TRBJ2-6; no clear D. This CDR3 has 15 residues. In germline, CDR1 is SGHRS, CDR2 YFSETQ. Trimming removed 0 bases from V and 2 bases from J, with 6 bases in between. The CDR3 sequence is CASSLGVAGANVLTF. The DNA of the CDR3 is TGCGCCAGCAGCTTGGGGGTAGCTGGGGCCAACGTCCTGACTTTC.

The chain combines TRBV9 with TRBJ2-3; D might be TRBD1 (5 bases). V lost 4 bases, J lost 5 bases, and 11 bases lay in between. CDR1 and CDR2 from the germline V gene are SGDLS and YYNGEE. CDR3 size: 13 residues. This CDR3 is CASSPHRRDTQYF. CDR3 nucleotides: TGTGCCAGCAGCCCCCACAGGAGAGATACGCAGTATTTT.

This clone appeared a few times. The chain links TRBV5-1 to TRBJ1-1; 7 bases are a match to TRBD1. Germline loops: CDR1 SGHRS, CDR2 YFSETQ. CDR3 size: 14 residues. V shed 4 bases, J shed 5 bases, and the junction held 8 bases outside the gene matches. Here the CDR3 DNA reads TGCGCCAGCAGCCCGAACCCAGGGGGTACTGAAGCTTTCTTT. Translation: CASSPNPGGTEAFF.

V usage is TRBV9 and J usage is TRBJ1-2; the D is unclear. Between the trimmed V and J ends, which lost 0 bases and 0 bases, there was a span of 12 bases. Germline-derived CDR1 and CDR2 are SGDLS and YYNGEE. This CDR3 contains 16 residues. CDR3 protein: CASSVGAGLTNYGYTF. CDR3 bases: TGTGCCAGCAGCGTAGGGGCAGGCTTGACTAACTATGGCTACACCTTC.

The rearrangement joins TRBV5-1 to TRBJ2-2; D unresolved. The V gene's germline CDR1 is SGHRS and CDR2 YFSETQ. The CDR3 is 14 amino acids. With 0 bases removed from V and 0 bases from J, the gap between germline ends came to 3 bases. The CDR3 bases are TGCGCCAGCAGCTTGGCGTCGAACACCGGGGAGCTGTTTTTT. Translated: CASSLASNTGELFF.

The chain links TRBV2 to TRBJ2-1; D may be TRBD1 or TRBD2 (5 bases each). The germline V gene has CDR1 SNHLY and CDR2 FYNNEI. The V and J ends lost 0 bases and 8 bases respectively, with 20 bases between them. The CDR3 consists of 17 residues. This CDR3 is CASSEALRVSGGDEQFF. The CDR3, as DNA: TGTGCCAGCAGTGAAGCGCTTCGGGTGTCTGGGGGAGATGAGCAGTTCTTC.

The chain employs TRBV4-1 and TRBJ1-4; the D is unclear. CDR1 and CDR2 from the germline V gene are MGHRA and YSYEKL. The CDR3 runs 17 residues. Trimming removed 0 bases from V and 4 bases from J, with 15 bases in between. CDR3 nucleotides: TGCGCCAGCAGCCAAGACTCGAGGGTTCTGGTTAATGAAAAACTGTTTTTT. Protein sequence: CASSQDSRVLVNEKLFF.

V and J are TRBV6-5 and TRBJ2-6; D is undetermined. The CDR3 has 15 residues. Deletions cut 3 bases from V and 0 bases from J, with 6 bases between. Germline loops: CDR1 MNHEY, CDR2 SVGAGI. The CDR3 region has the DNA TGTGCCAGCAGTTATGACCACTCTGGGGCCAACGTCCTGACTTTC. Amino acid sequence: CASSYDHSGANVLTF.

This rearrangement joins TRBV4-1 to TRBJ1-2; D gene unclear. Trimming removed 4 bases from V and 0 bases from J, with 9 bases in between. This CDR3 spans 14 amino acids. In germline, CDR1 is MGHRA, CDR2 YSYEKL. CDR3 sequence: CASSRPGTNYGYTF. In DNA form, the CDR3 reads TGCGCCAGCAGCCGCCCCGGGACTAACTATGGCTACACCTTC.

This clone was counted between two and nine times. The genes are TRBV11-2 and TRBJ1-4, with no clear D. V shed 5 bases and J shed 7 bases, with 17 bases lying between them. The CDR3 is 15 amino acids. The germline V gene has CDR1 SGHAT and CDR2 FQNNGV. The CDR3 DNA follows: TGTGCCAGCAGCCTCGGATCCGGCGGCGTTGAAAAACTGTTTTTT. This encodes CASSLGSGGVEKLFF.

This rearrangement joins TRBV5-1 to TRBJ2-7, with D tentatively TRBD1 (5 bases). The germline V gene has CDR1 SGHRS and CDR2 YFSETQ. CDR3 size: 14 residues. Trimming removed 0 bases from V and 7 bases from J, with 14 bases in between. In DNA, the CDR3 is TGCGCCAGCAGCTTGGATAGGGGAAATAAGGAGCAGTACTTC. This sequence encodes CASSLDRGNKEQYF.

This chain connects TRBV28 to TRBJ2-7, with a tentative D call TRBD1 (7 bases). Between the trimmed V and J ends, which lost 6 bases and 13 bases, there was a span of 22 bases. This CDR3 comprises 13 residues. Germline CDR1 is MDHEN and CDR2 is SYDVKM. The CDR3 DNA sequence: TGTGCCAGCAGCTCTAAGCCCCGACAGGGAGGTTACTTC. As protein: CASSSKPRQGGYF. The complete variable domain, with remaining parts taken from reference TRBV28 and TRBJ2-7, reads DVKVTQSSRYLVKRTGEKVFLECVQDMDHENMFWYRQDPGLGLRLIYFSYDVKMKEKGDIPEGYSVSREKKERFSLILESASTNQTSMYLCASSSKPRQGGYFGPGTRLTVT.

The V call is TRBV25-1, the J call TRBJ1-1; no reliable D call. Germline CDR1 is MGHDK and CDR2 is SYGVNS. The CDR3 consists of 13 residues. The V gene lost 5 bases and the J gene lost 7 bases, with 14 bases spanning the gap. The CDR3 loop is CASSSSLDIEAFF. In nucleotides, the CDR3 is TGTGCCAGCAGTTCGAGTCTCGACATTGAAGCTTTCTTT. Supplemented by reference TRBV25-1 and TRBJ1-1, the full variable domain reads EADIYQTPRYLVIGTGKKITLECSQTMGHDKMYWYQQDPGMELHLIHYSYGVNSTEKGDLSSESTVSRIRTEHFPLTLESARPSHTSQYLCASSSSLDIEAFFGQGTRLTVV.

This chain links TRBV7-2 with TRBJ1-2; D is perhaps TRBD1 (6 bases). The germline gives CDR1 SGHTA, CDR2 FQGNSA. V gave up 1 base and J gave up 4 bases, with 16 bases separating them. CDR3 length equals 16 residues. The CDR3 loop reads CASSLGGQQLLYGYTF. CDR3 bases: TGTGCCAGCAGCTTAGGTGGACAGCAGTTACTCTATGGCTACACCTTC.

This sequence joins TRBV6-6 and TRBJ2-7; perhaps TRBD2 as D (5 bases). Germline V gene sequence: CDR1 MNHNY, CDR2 SVGAGI (reference sequence). The length of the CDR3 is 14 residues. The V gene lost 6 bases and the J gene lost 3 bases, with 15 bases spanning the gap. CDR3 DNA: TGTGCCAGCAGACTGCAGGAGGCCAACTACGAGCAGTACTTC. Its protein product is CASRLQEANYEQYF.

The chain employs TRBV7-9 and TRBJ1-6, with 9 bases lining up with TRBD1. Germline CDR1 reads SEHNR; CDR2 reads FQNEAQ (reference sequence). The CDR3 covers 17 residues. The trim removed 2 bases at V and 8 bases at J, leaving 10 bases unmatched. CDR3 sequence (DNA): TGTGCCAGCAGCTTATTAGTCGGACAGGGGCGCGATTCACCCCTCCACTTT. Protein product: CASSLLVGQGRDSPLHF.

The V call is TRBV7-4, the J call TRBJ2-3; 10 bases line up with TRBD1. Germline lookup yields CDR1 SGHVT and CDR2 SQSDAQ. The V segment lost 3 bases and the J segment 5 bases; nucleotides outside the gene matches: 5. The CDR3 is made up of 15 amino acids. Here the CDR3 DNA reads TGTGCCAGCAGCTTCGGGACAGGGGAAGAAGATACGCAGTATTTT. Translating gives CASSFGTGEEDTQYF. Looking up the rest from reference TRBV7-4 and TRBJ2-3 gives the full variable domain: GAGVSQSPRYKVAKRGRDVALRCDSISGHVTLYWYRQTLGQGSEVLTYSQSDAQRDKSGRPSGRFSAERPERSVSTLKIQRTEQGDSAVYLCASSFGTGEEDTQYFGPGTRLTVL.

The gene calls are TRBV9 and TRBJ2-6, with D maybe TRBD1 (5 bases). The CDR3 loop spans 16 amino acids. Germline V gene lookup returns CDR1 SGDLS and CDR2 YYNGEE. Trimming stripped 4 bases from V and 1 base from J, with 12 bases between. The CDR3 region has the DNA TGTGCCAGCAGCCCCCGACAGATTTCTGGGGCCAACGTCCTGACTTTC. This gives the protein CASSPRQISGANVLTF.

V usage is TRBV10-3 and J usage is TRBJ2-3; tentative D call: TRBD2 (6 bases). Trimming shortened V by 0 bases and J by 3 bases, and 7 bases separated the two germline ends. The germline V gene encodes CDR1 ENHRY and CDR2 SYGVKD. The CDR3 has 14 residues. The CDR3 here is CAISESAGTDTQYF. The DNA of the CDR3 is TGTGCCATCAGTGAGTCGGCGGGAACAGATACGCAGTATTTT.

The table lists this clone with a count of one. The chain couples TRBV11-2 to TRBJ2-5, with D uncertain. Germline V gene data show CDR1 as SGHAT and CDR2 as FQNNGV. The CDR3 extends over 15 amino acids. With 0 bases removed from V and 2 bases from J, the gap between germline ends came to 10 bases. This chain's CDR3 is CASSLEFRAQETQYF. The CDR3 nucleotides read TGTGCCAGCAGCTTAGAATTCCGGGCTCAAGAGACCCAGTACTTC.

The V gene is TRBV2, the J gene TRBJ2-7; TRBD2 matches at 11 bases. Losses at the gene ends were 7 bases for V and 0 bases for J; bases not matched to a gene: 5. From germline, CDR1 is SNHLY and CDR2 FYNNEI. The CDR3 is 15 residues long. The CDR3 loop reads CASKLAGVSSYEQYF. CDR3 DNA: TGTGCCAGCAAACTAGCGGGGGTTAGCTCCTACGAGCAGTACTTC.

The rearrangement joins TRBV7-9 to TRBJ1-5, with TRBD1 identical over 7 bases. Germline V CDR1 and CDR2: SEHNR, FQNEAQ (reference sequence). Unmatched junction bases numbered 5, after V lost 5 bases and J lost 7 bases. This CDR3 is built from 13 residues. CDR3 nucleotide sequence: TGTGCCAGCAGCCCCCAGGGGGGCCAGCCCCAGCATTTT. Translated, it gives CASSPQGGQPQHF.

The rearrangement joins TRBV7-2 to TRBJ1-1; D is unclear. The CDR3 spans 12 residues. The germline V and J ends were trimmed by 5 bases and 2 bases, with 6 bases remaining between them. Germline V gene lookup returns CDR1 SGHTA and CDR2 FQGNSA. In DNA form, the CDR3 reads TGTGCCAGCAGCCAAGGAAACACTGAAGCTTTCTTT. Amino acid sequence: CASSQGNTEAFF.